The clone carrying this T cell receptor beta chain was seen a few times. Antigen specificity is unknown. Trimming removed 5 bases at V and 12 bases at J, with 11 bases between. From germline, CDR1 is DFQATT and CDR2 SNEGSKA (reference sequence). CDR3 length: 10 amino acids. This record belongs to a study of CD8 T cells in ankylosing spondylitis. General study findings and limits: Significantly higher representation of disease-linked clones was reported for matched ankylosing spondylitis synovial fluid. A TCR beta motif of under 10 highly homologous variants appeared characteristic of ankylosing spondylitis blood.

TCRdb re-called the 5' RACE reads with MiXCR, one entry per CDR3 protein. This sample has more than 650,000 distinct CDR3 sequences; around 11% occur once, and the top ten carry 0.51%. What was sequenced was blood, either unsorted or a sorted T cell fraction (not recorded which). This clonotype was sampled from a male donor with ankylosing spondylitis. The rearrangement joins TRBV20-1 to TRBJ2-1; D may be TRBD2 (5 bases). DNA of the CDR3: TGCAGTGCTGGAGCCGGGATGCAGTTCTTC. Translating gives CSAGAGMQFF.